The rows below give T cell receptor beta chains drawn from one sample of a study of T-cell memory formation after mild COVID-19. TCRdb passed the 5' RACE reads through MiXCR, listing each CDR3 protein once. The sample records around 340,000 distinct CDR3 sequences, around 15% being singletons. The specimen sequenced was PBMCs or a T cell subset sorted from them (not recorded which). The source of these receptors is a man aged 18 to 29 who had mild COVID-19 (a few samples of this study predate the infection). Cell type and time point are not known. Both conserved end residues are part of each CDR3. The order of the fields is CDR3 length, J gene, V gene, clone size, D gene, CDR3 protein, CDR3 DNA. The D gene is left open where the match is weak. Clone size, where shown, is once, few, many, or a class for clones that have expanded.

13,TRBJ1-1,TRBV20-1,few,.,CSASLLMNTEAFF,TGCAGTGCTAGTCTGCTCATGAACACTGAAGCTTTCTTT
10,TRBJ1-1,TRBV2,few,.,CASTGTQAFF,TGTGCCAGCACCGGGACACAAGCTTTCTTT
12,TRBJ1-5,TRBV20-1,few,.,CSARQGNQPQHF,TGCAGTGCTAGACAGGGGAATCAGCCCCAGCATTTT
12,TRBJ2-5,TRBV20-1,few,TRBD2,CSGSGEQETQYF,TGCAGTGGGAGCGGGGAACAAGAGACCCAGTACTTC
14,TRBJ1-5,TRBV6-1,few,.,CASSELVGDQPQHF,TGTGCCAGCAGTGAATTAGTGGGGGATCAGCCCCAGCATTTT
14,TRBJ1-5,TRBV5-5,many,.,CASSFRALNQPQHF,TGTGCCAGCAGCTTTCGGGCCCTCAATCAGCCCCAGCATTTT
13,TRBJ2-5,TRBV29-1,.,.,CSVGGRTQETQYF,TGCAGCGTAGGGGGACGGACCCAAGAGACCCAGTACTTC
14,TRBJ2-5,TRBV10-3,.,.,CAISRRNREETQYF,TGTGCCATCAGCAGAAGGAACAGAGAAGAGACCCAGTACTTC
16,TRBJ2-3,TRBV7-9,few,.,CASSPSFVGLQDTQYF,TGTGCCAGCAGCCCTAGCTTCGTGGGACTCCAAGATACGCAGTATTTT
15,TRBJ2-1,TRBV4-2,few,TRBD1,CASSQDGTGANEQFF,TGTGCCAGCAGCCAAGATGGCACAGGGGCTAATGAGCAGTTCTTC
11,TRBJ2-5,TRBV5-1,many,.,CASSYQETQYF,TGTGCCAGCAGTTACCAAGAGACCCAGTACTTC
17,TRBJ2-1,TRBV4-3,few,TRBD2,CASSQGSWTRTYNEQFF,TGCGCCAGCAGCCAAGGGTCCTGGACTAGAACCTACAATGAGCAGTTCTTC
15,TRBJ2-1,TRBV4-3,many,TRBD2,CASSQGTSGYNEQFF,TGCGCCAGCAGCCAAGGGACTAGCGGCTACAATGAGCAGTTCTTC
13,TRBJ2-7,TRBV10-3,few,TRBD1,CATGTALRYEQYF,TGTGCCACTGGGACAGCCCTCCGCTACGAGCAGTACTTC
18,TRBJ2-1,TRBV6-5,few,TRBD2,CASSYSSPGTRKSNEQFF,TGTGCCAGCAGTTACTCGAGTCCCGGGACTAGAAAGTCCAATGAGCAGTTCTTC
15,TRBJ2-7,TRBV7-2,.,TRBD1,CASSRTGTGTYEQYF,TGTGCCAGCAGTCGGACCGGGACAGGCACCTACGAGCAGTACTTC
13,TRBJ1-2,TRBV3-1,many,.,CASRGVAGYGYTF,TGTGCCAGCCGGGGGGTGGCGGGCTATGGCTACACCTTC
15,TRBJ1-6,TRBV6-5,many,.,CASTQSEAYRSPLHF,TGTGCCAGCACCCAATCCGAGGCCTACCGGTCACCCCTCCACTTT
14,TRBJ1-3,TRBV7-2,few,.,CASSPAHSGNTIYF,TGTGCCAGCAGCCCGGCCCACTCTGGAAACACCATATATTTT
16,TRBJ2-2,TRBV5-6,many,.,CASSSYRLANTGELFF,TGTGCCAGCAGCTCCTACAGGCTCGCGAACACCGGGGAGCTGTTTTTT
12,TRBJ1-5,TRBV28,.,.,CASSLRNQPQHF,TGTGCCAGCAGTTTACGCAATCAGCCCCAGCATTTT
13,TRBJ1-1,TRBV4-1,.,.,CASSQTPVPEAFF,TGCGCCAGCAGCCAGACACCCGTCCCTGAAGCTTTCTTT
17,TRBJ1-6,TRBV20-1,.,.,CSALRPGAQSYNSPLHF,TGCAGTGCTTTACGACCAGGGGCCCAATCCTATAATTCACCCCTCCACTTT
13,TRBJ2-5,TRBV6-5,few,.,CASIKSARETQYF,TGTGCCAGCATCAAGTCTGCGCGGGAGACCCAGTACTTC
13,TRBJ2-5,TRBV20-1,.,TRBD1,CSATGTVQETQYF,TGCAGTGCTACTGGGACAGTTCAAGAGACCCAGTACTTC
19,TRBJ2-7,TRBV15,few,.,CATSRDIGAIGQRNYEQYF,TGTGCCACCAGCAGAGATATCGGGGCCATTGGTCAAAGGAACTACGAGCAGTACTTC
14,TRBJ2-1,TRBV5-1,few,.,CASSFGQSTNEQFF,TGCGCCAGCAGCTTCGGACAGTCAACCAATGAGCAGTTCTTC
12,TRBJ1-1,TRBV10-2,.,.,CASSEKWVEAFF,TGCGCCAGCAGTGAGAAATGGGTCGAAGCTTTCTTT
14,TRBJ2-7,TRBV12-3/TRBV12-4,many,TRBD2,CASNQGPGGYEQYF,TGTGCCAGCAACCAAGGGCCGGGAGGGTACGAGCAGTACTTC
14,TRBJ1-6,TRBV28,.,.,CASIHGSYNSPLHF,TGTGCCAGCATCCACGGTTCCTATAATTCACCCCTCCACTTT
13,TRBJ1-3,TRBV29-1,few,.,CSGREASGNTIYF,TGCAGCGGGCGGGAAGCCTCTGGAAACACCATATATTTT
15,TRBJ1-2,TRBV5-4,.,TRBD1,CASSNADRDNYGYTF,TGTGCCAGCAGCAATGCCGACAGGGATAACTATGGCTACACCTTC
15,TRBJ1-5,TRBV6-4,.,.,CASSDYPGPDQPQHF,TGTGCCAGCAGTGACTACCCAGGGCCCGATCAGCCCCAGCATTTT
17,TRBJ1-2,TRBV3-1,few,.,CASSQGGRGLFGYGYTF,TGTGCCAGCAGCCAAGGGGGCAGGGGATTATTCGGCTATGGCTACACCTTC
15,TRBJ2-2,TRBV7-6,few,TRBD1,CASSPGQGGVGELFF,TGTGCCAGCAGCCCCGGACAGGGGGGGGTCGGGGAGCTGTTTTTT
17,TRBJ1-2,TRBV5-6,.,.,CASSFDRDSGALYGYTF,TGTGCCAGCAGCTTCGACCGGGACTCAGGAGCCCTCTATGGCTACACCTTC
17,TRBJ2-1,TRBV27,few,TRBD1,CASSLNFWTGSHDEQFF,TGTGCCAGCAGTTTAAATTTCTGGACAGGGTCGCATGATGAGCAGTTCTTC
16,TRBJ2-7,TRBV6-5,few,.,CASSYSSGAFSYEQYF,TGTGCCAGCAGTTACTCTTCGGGGGCCTTCTCCTACGAGCAGTACTTC
12,TRBJ1-6,TRBV7-2,.,.,CASSGYNSPLHF,TGTGCCAGCAGCGGGTATAATTCACCCCTCCACTTT
13,TRBJ2-4,TRBV12-3/TRBV12-4,few,TRBD1,CASSSAWTGPRYF,TGTGCCAGCAGCAGCGCATGGACAGGCCCACGGTACTTC
14,TRBJ2-3,TRBV7-8,.,TRBD2,CASSHWTSTDTQYF,TGTGCCAGCAGCCACTGGACTAGTACAGATACGCAGTATTTT
12,TRBJ1-3,TRBV12-3/TRBV12-4,.,.,CASWFSGNTIYF,TGTGCCAGCTGGTTCTCTGGAAACACCATATATTTT
14,TRBJ1-6,TRBV7-9,few,.,CASSPRQGSSPLHF,TGTGCCAGCAGCCCCCGGCAGGGTAGTTCACCCCTCCACTTT
15,TRBJ1-2,TRBV5-5,few,TRBD1,CASSLRTGEGYGYTF,TGTGCCAGCAGCCTACGGACAGGGGAGGGCTATGGCTACACCTTC
14,TRBJ1-3,TRBV12-3/TRBV12-4,.,.,CASSLFFSGNTIYF,TGTGCCAGCAGTTTGTTCTTCTCTGGAAACACCATATATTTT
10,TRBJ2-7,TRBV28,few,.,CASMRHEQYF,TGTGCCAGCATGAGGCACGAGCAGTACTTC
14,TRBJ2-2,TRBV6-5,few,.,CASSYSRGTGELFF,TGTGCCAGCAGTTATTCCAGGGGCACCGGGGAGCTGTTTTTT
14,TRBJ2-3,TRBV10-2,.,.,CASSTSHSTDTQYF,TGCGCCAGCTCTACTAGCCACAGCACAGATACGCAGTATTTT
13,TRBJ2-3,TRBV7-2,few,.,CASSFDRADTQYF,TGTGCCAGCAGCTTTGATAGAGCTGATACGCAGTATTTT
15,TRBJ1-3,TRBV6-5,.,.,CASSQGQFSGNTIYF,TGTGCCAGCAGTCAGGGGCAGTTCTCTGGAAACACCATATATTTT
12,TRBJ2-7,TRBV12-5,many,.,CASVRGAYEQYF,TGTGCTAGTGTCCGGGGTGCCTACGAGCAGTACTTC
12,TRBJ2-7,TRBV20-1,few,.,CSAKTFSYEQYF,TGCAGTGCTAAGACATTCTCCTACGAGCAGTACTTC
14,TRBJ1-5,TRBV27,few,TRBD1,CASSRRTGGQPQHF,TGTGCCAGCAGCAGGCGGACAGGGGGACAGCCCCAGCATTTT